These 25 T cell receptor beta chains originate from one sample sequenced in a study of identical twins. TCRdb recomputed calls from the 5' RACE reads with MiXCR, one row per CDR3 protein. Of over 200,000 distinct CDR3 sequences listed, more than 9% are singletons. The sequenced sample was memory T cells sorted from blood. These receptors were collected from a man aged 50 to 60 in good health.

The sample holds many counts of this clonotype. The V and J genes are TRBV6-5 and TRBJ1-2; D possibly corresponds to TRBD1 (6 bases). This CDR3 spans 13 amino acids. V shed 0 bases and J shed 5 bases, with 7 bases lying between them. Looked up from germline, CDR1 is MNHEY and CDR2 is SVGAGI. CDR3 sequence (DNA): TGTGCCAGCAGTTACTCGACAGGATATGGCTACACCTTC. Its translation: CASSYSTGYGYTF.

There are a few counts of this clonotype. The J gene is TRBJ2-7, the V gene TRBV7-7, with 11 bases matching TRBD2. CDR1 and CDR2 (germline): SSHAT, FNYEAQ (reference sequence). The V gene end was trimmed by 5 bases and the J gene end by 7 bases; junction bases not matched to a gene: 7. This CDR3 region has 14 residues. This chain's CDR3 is CASSPALAGGEQYF. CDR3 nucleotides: TGTGCCAGCAGCCCAGCTCTAGCGGGAGGTGAGCAGTACTTC.

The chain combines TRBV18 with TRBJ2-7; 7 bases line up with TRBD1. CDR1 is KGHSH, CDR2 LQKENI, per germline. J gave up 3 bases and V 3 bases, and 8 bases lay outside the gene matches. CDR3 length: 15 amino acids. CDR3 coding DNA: TGTGCCAGCTCACCTCCACAGGGGCTAGACTACGAGCAGTACTTC. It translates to CASSPPQGLDYEQYF.

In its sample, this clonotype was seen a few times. In nucleotides, the CDR3 is TGCAGTGCTGGGGGGGCCACTAATGAAAAACTGTTTTTT. Encoded protein: CSAGGATNEKLFF. This chain links TRBV20-1 with TRBJ1-4, with D maybe TRBD1 (6 bases). V was cut by 5 bases and J by 2 bases, with 9 bases left in between. There are 13 residues in the CDR3. The germline CDR1 and CDR2 sequences are DFQATT and SNEGSKA (reference sequence).

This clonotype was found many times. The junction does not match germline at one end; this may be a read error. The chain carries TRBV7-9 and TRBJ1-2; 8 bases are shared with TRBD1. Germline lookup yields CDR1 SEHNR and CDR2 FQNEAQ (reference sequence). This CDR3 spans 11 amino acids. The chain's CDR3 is CASSLVDRDEF. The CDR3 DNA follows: TGTGCCAGCAGCTTGGTGGACAGGGATGAGTTC.

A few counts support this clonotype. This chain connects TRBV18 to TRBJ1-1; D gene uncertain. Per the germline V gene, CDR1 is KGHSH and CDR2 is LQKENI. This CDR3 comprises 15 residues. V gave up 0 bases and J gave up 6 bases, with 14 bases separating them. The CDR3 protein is CASSPPGRLGSEAFF. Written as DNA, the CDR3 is TGTGCCAGCTCACCACCGGGCAGGTTGGGATCTGAAGCTTTCTTT.

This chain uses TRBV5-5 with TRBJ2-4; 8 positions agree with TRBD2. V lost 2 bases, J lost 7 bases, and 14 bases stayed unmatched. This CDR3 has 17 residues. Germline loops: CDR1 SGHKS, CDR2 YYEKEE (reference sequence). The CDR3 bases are TGTGCCAGCAGCTTTTGGCGGGGGGTACTCGATGTGAACATTCAGTACTTC. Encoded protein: CASSFWRGVLDVNIQYF.

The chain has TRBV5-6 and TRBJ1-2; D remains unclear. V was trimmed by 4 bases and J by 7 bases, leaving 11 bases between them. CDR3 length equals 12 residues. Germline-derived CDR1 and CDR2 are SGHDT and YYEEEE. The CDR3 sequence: CASSPGLSGYTF. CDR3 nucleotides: TGTGCCAGCAGCCCGGGCTTGAGTGGCTACACCTTC.

The CDR3 bases are TGTGCCAGCAGCTTGGACACCAGGATCGGTGGCACTGAAGCTTTCTTT. Its protein product is CASSLDTRIGGTEAFF. The chain is built from TRBV5-6 and TRBJ1-1; D remains unclear. This CDR3 has 16 residues. The ends were cut back, 0 bases at V and 4 bases at J, with 16 bases in the middle. Germline loops: CDR1 SGHDT, CDR2 YYEEEE.

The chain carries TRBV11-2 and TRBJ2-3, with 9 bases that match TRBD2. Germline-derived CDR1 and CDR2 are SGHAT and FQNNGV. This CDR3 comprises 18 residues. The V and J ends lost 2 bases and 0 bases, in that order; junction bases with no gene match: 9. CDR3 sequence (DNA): TGTGCCAGCAGCTTAAGAGCGGGGGGTCCTACTAGCACAGATACGCAGTATTTT. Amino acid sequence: CASSLRAGGPTSTDTQYF. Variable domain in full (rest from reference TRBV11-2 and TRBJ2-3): EAGVAQSPRYKIIEKRQSVAFWCNPISGHATLYWYQQILGQGPKLLIQFQNNGVVDDSQLPKDRFSAERLKGVDSTLKIQPAKLEDSAVYLCASSLRAGGPTSTDTQYFGPGTRLTVL.

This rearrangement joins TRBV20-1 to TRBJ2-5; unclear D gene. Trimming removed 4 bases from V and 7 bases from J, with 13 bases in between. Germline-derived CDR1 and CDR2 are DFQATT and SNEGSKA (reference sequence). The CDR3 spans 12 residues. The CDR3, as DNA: TGCAGTGCTATAGGCCAATCGGGGACCCAGTACTTC. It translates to CSAIGQSGTQYF.

The CDR3 DNA sequence: TGCGCCAGCAGCCAAGAGTTCAGAGAGAGCTCCTACAATGAGCAGTTCTTC. The encoded protein is CASSQEFRESSYNEQFF. This sequence joins TRBV4-3 and TRBJ2-1; no reliable D call. This CDR3 is built from 17 residues. Germline CDR1 is LGHNA and CDR2 is YSLEER. Trimming pared 0 bases from V and 0 bases from J, leaving 12 bases between.

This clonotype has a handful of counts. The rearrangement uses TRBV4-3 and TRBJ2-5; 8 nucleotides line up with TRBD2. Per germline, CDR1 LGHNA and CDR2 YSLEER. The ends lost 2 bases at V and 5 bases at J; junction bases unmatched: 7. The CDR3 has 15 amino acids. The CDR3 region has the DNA TGCGCCAGCAGCCAAAGACTAGCGTTGGGGGAGACCCAGTACTTC. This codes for CASSQRLALGETQYF.

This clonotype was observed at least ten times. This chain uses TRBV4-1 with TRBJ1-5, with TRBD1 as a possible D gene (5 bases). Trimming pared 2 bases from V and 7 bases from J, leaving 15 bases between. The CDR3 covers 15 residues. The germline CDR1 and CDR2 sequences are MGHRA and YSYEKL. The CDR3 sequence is CASSQLPGASQPQHF. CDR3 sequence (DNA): TGCGCCAGCAGCCAACTCCCCGGGGCATCCCAGCCCCAGCATTTT.

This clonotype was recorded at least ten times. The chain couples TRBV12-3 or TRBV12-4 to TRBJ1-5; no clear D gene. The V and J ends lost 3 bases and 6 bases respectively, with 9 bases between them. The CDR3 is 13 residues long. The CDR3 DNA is TGTGCCAGCAGTTTTGGGTCTGGTCAGCCCCAGCATTTT. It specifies CASSFGSGQPQHF.

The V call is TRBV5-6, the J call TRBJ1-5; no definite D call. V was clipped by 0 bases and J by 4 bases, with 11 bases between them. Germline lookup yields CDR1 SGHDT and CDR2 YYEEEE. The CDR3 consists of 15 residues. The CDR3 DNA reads TGTGCCAGCAGCTTGGGGGGTTTTGTGAATCAGCCCCAGCATTTT. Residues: CASSLGGFVNQPQHF.

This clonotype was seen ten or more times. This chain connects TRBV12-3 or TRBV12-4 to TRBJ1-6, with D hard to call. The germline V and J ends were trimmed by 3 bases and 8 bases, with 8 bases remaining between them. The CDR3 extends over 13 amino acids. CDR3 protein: CASSLGGHSPLHF. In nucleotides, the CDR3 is TGTGCCAGCAGTTTGGGTGGACATTCACCCCTCCACTTT.

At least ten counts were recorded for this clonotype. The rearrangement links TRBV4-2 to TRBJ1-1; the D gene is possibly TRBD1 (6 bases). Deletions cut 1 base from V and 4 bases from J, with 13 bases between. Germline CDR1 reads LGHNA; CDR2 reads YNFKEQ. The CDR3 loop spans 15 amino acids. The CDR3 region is CASSQARGLGTEAFF. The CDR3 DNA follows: TGTGCCAGCAGCCAAGCTAGGGGGTTAGGCACTGAAGCTTTCTTT.

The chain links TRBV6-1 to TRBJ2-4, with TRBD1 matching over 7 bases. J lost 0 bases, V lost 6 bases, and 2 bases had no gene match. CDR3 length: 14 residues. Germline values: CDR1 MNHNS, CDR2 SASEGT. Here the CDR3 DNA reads TGTGCCAGCAGGGGACAGCTAGCCAAAAACATTCAGTACTTC. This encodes CASRGQLAKNIQYF.

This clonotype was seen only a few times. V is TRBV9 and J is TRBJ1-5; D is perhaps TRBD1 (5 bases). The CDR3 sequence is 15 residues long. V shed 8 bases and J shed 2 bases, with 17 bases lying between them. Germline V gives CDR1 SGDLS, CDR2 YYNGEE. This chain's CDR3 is CASTVGAEGNQPQHF. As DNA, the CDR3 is TGTGCCAGTACCGTAGGGGCAGAAGGCAATCAGCCCCAGCATTTT.

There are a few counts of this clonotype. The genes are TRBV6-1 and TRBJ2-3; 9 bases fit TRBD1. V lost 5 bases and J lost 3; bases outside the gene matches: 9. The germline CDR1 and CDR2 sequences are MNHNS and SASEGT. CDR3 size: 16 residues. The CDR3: CASSPSGTGRTDTQYF. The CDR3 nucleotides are TGTGCCAGCAGTCCTTCCGGGACAGGGAGGACAGATACGCAGTATTTT.

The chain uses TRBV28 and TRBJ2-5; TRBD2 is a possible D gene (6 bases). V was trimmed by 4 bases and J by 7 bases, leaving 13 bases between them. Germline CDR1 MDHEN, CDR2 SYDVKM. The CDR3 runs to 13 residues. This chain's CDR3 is CASSSASVRTQYF. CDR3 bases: TGTGCCAGCAGTTCTGCTAGCGTCCGGACCCAGTACTTC.

CDR3 region: CASSSLTGTSYNEQFF. DNA of the CDR3: TGTGCCAGCAGCTCGCTCACAGGGACCTCCTACAATGAGCAGTTCTTC. The rearrangement uses TRBV11-2 and TRBJ2-1, with D tentatively TRBD1 (6 bases). The CDR3 spans 16 residues. Trimming left V 4 bases short and J 0 bases short, with 13 bases between. Germline V lookup: CDR1 SGHAT, CDR2 FQNNGV.

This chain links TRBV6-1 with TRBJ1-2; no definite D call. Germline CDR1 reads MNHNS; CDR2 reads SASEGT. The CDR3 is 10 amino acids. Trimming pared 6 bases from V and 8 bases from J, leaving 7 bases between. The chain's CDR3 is CASSSLGYTF. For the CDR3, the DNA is TGTGCCAGCAGCTCCCTCGGCTACACCTTC.

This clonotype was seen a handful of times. This chain's CDR3 is CASSTLSAEAFF. In DNA, the CDR3 is TGTGCCAGCAGCACCCTCAGCGCTGAAGCTTTCTTT. The chain joins TRBV6-1 to TRBJ1-1, with D uncertain. The CDR3 runs 12 residues. Trimming pared 6 bases from V and 6 bases from J, leaving 11 bases between. The germline gives CDR1 MNHNS, CDR2 SASEGT.